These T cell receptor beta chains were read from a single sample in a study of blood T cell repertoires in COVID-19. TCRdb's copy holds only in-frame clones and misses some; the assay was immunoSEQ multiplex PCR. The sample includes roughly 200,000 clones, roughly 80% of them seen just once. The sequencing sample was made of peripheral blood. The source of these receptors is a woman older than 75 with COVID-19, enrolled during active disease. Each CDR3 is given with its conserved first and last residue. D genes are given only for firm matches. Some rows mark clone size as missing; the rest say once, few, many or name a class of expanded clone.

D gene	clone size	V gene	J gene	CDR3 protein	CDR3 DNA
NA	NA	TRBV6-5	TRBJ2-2	CASSQKYTGELFF	TGTGCCAGCAGCCAAAAATACACCGGGGAGCTGTTTTTT
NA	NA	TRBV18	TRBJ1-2	CASSPGSPANYGYTF	TGTGCCAGCTCACCGGGCTCCCCAGCTAACTATGGCTACACCTTC
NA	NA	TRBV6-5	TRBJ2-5	CASSYSLVASQETQYF	TGTGCCAGCAGTTACTCGCTAGTAGCGTCCCAAGAGACCCAGTACTTC
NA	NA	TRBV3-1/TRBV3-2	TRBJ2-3	CASAERGTQYF	TGTGCCAGCGCCGAAAGAGGGACGCAGTATTTT
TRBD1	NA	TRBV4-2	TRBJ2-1	CASSQVGTGGSEQFF	TGTGCCAGCAGCCAAGTGGGGACAGGGGGGTCGGAGCAGTTCTTC
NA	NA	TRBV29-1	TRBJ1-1	CSVEQGMGNTEAFF	TGCAGCGTTGAACAGGGTATGGGGAACACTGAAGCTTTCTTT
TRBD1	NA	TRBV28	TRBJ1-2	CASTTRDRGLIGYTF	TGTGCCAGCACGACCCGGGACAGGGGCCTGATTGGCTACACCTTC
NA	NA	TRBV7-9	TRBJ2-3	CASSLAYGVGTDTQYF	TGTGCCAGCAGCTTAGCGTACGGGGTCGGCACAGATACGCAGTATTTT
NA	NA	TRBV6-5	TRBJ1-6	CASSPPGGGNSPLHF	TGTGCCAGCAGCCCCCCGGGGGGCGGAAATTCACCCCTCCACTTT
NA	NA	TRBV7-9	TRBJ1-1	CASSPQGEDTEAFF	TGTGCCAGCAGCCCACAGGGAGAGGACACTGAAGCTTTCTTT
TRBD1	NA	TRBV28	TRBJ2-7	CASSFAGQGREEQYF	TGTGCCAGCAGTTTTGCCGGACAGGGGAGGGAGGAGCAGTACTTC
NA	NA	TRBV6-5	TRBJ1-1	CASRETGRKAFF	TGTGCCAGCAGGGAGACAGGTCGGAAGGCTTTCTTT
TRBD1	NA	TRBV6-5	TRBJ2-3	CASHDRAWTDTQYF	TGTGCCAGCCACGACAGGGCCTGGACAGATACGCAGTATTTT
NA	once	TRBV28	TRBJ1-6	CASSLGAGVGSPLHF	TGTGCCAGCAGTTTAGGGGCAGGGGTAGGTTCACCCCTCCACTTT
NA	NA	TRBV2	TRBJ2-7	CASSGLGQPKQYF	TGTGCCAGCAGTGGATTAGGACAGCCTAAACAGTACTTC
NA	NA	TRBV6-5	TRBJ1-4	CASSYSNRDRLFF	TGTGCCAGCAGTTACTCTAACAGGGATAGACTGTTTTTT
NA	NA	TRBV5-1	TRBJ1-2	CASSFDLNGYTF	TGCGCCAGCAGCTTCGACTTAAATGGCTACACCTTC
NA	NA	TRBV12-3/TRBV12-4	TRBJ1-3	CASPQATGNTIYF	TGTGCCAGCCCACAGGCGACTGGAAACACCATATATTTT
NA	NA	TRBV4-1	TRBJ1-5	CASSQVVPYSNQPQHF	TGCGCCAGCAGCCAAGTCGTCCCTTATAGCAATCAGCCCCAGCATTTT
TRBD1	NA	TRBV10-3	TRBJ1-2	CAISESPGGNYGYTF	TGTGCCATCAGTGAGTCCCCAGGGGGTAACTATGGCTACACCTTC
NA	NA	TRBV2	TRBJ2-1	CASSEDSYNEQFF	TGTGCCAGCAGTGAAGACAGCTACAATGAGCAGTTCTTC
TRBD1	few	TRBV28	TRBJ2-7	CASSLRQGHEQYF	TGTGCCAGCAGTTTAAGACAGGGCCACGAGCAGTACTTC
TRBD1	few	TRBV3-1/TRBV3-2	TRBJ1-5	CASSTGGTSSNQPQHF	TGTGCCAGCAGCACAGGGGGCACTTCTAGCAATCAGCCCCAGCATTTT
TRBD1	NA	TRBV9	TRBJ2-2	CASSVGRTGSTGELFF	TGTGCCAGCAGCGTAGGGAGGACAGGGAGCACCGGGGAGCTGTTTTTT
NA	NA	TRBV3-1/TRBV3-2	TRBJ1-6	CASSPTQGTSNSPLHF	TGTGCCAGCAGCCCGACACAGGGTACTAGTAATTCACCCCTCCACTTT
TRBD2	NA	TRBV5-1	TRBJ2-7	CASSLRTSGASYEQYF	TGCGCCAGCAGCCTTCGGACTAGCGGGGCTTCCTACGAGCAGTACTTC
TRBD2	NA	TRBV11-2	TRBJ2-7	CASSALAGVYEQYF	TGTGCCAGCAGCGCCTTAGCGGGAGTATACGAGCAGTACTTC
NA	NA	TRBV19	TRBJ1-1	CASSILGAGTEAFF	TGTGCCAGTAGTATTTTAGGGGCGGGAACTGAAGCTTTCTTT
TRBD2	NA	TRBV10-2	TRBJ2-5	CASRLAGVETQYF	TGCGCCAGTCGACTAGCGGGCGTGGAGACCCAGTACTTC
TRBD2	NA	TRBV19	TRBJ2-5	CASSPSGRETQYF	TGTGCCAGTAGTCCTAGCGGGAGAGAGACCCAGTACTTC
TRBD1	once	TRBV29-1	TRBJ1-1	CSVGQLRMNTEAFF	TGCAGCGTGGGACAGTTGAGAATGAACACTGAAGCTTTCTTT